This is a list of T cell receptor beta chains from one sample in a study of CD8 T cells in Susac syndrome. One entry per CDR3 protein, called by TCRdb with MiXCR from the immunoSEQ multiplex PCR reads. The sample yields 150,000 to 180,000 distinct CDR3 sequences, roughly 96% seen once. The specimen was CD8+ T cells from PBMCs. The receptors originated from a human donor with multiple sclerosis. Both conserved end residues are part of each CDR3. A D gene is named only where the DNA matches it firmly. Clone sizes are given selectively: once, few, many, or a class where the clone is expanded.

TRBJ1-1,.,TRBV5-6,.,TGTGCCAGCAGCTTCGGGTTGAGGGCGTACATGAACACTGAAGCTTTCTTT,CASSFGLRAYMNTEAFF
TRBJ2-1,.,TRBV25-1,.,TGTGCCAGCAGTGCGACGGACCTTCGGAATGAGCAGTTCTTC,CASSATDLRNEQFF
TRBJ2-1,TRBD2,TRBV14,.,TGTGCCAGCAGCCCCGTAGCGGGGGGGCCCCACAATGAGCAGTTCTTC,CASSPVAGGPHNEQFF
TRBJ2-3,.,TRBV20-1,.,TGCAGTGCTAGAGACGATACGGGGGCAGGAGATACGCAGTATTTT,CSARDDTGAGDTQYF
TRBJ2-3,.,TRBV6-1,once,TGTGCCAGCAGTGAGTTGGTGGGTACGCAGTATTTT,CASSELVGTQYF
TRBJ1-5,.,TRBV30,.,TGTGCCTGGAGGGCAAAGGGACTCCATCAGCCCCAGCATTTT,CAWRAKGLHQPQHF
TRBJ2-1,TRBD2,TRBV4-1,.,TGCGCCAGCAGCCCGGGCGGGGGTGTAGCGAATGAGCAGTTCTTC,CASSPGGGVANEQFF
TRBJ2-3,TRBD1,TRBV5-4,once,TGTGCCAGCAGCCTCGGGCCGACAGGGATGGATACGCAGTATTTT,CASSLGPTGMDTQYF
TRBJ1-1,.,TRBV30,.,TGTGCCGAGCAGAGGCTCGGCACTGAAGCTTTCTTT,CAEQRLGTEAFF
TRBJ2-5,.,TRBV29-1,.,TGCAGCGTTGTAACAGAACAAGAGACCCAGTACTTC,CSVVTEQETQYF
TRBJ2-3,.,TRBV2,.,TGTGCCAGCAGTGGGGCGGGGACGGTCGCAGATACGCAGTATTTT,CASSGAGTVADTQYF
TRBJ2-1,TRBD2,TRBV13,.,TGTGCCAGCAGCATTCCCGGGACTAGCGGAAACATATACAATGAGCAGTTCTTC,CASSIPGTSGNIYNEQFF
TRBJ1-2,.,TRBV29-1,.,TGCAGCGTTGAAGACTGGGGCTATGGCTACACCTTC,CSVEDWGYGYTF
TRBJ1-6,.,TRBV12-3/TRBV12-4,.,TGTGCCAGCAGTTCCTGGGATTCACCCCTCCACTTT,CASSSWDSPLHF
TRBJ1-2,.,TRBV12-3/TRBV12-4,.,TGTGCCAGCAGTCCACTGGCTAACTATGGCTACACCTTC,CASSPLANYGYTF
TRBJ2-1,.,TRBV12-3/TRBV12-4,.,TGTGCCAGCAATACCGGGACCCCGGACAATGAGCAGTTCTTC,CASNTGTPDNEQFF
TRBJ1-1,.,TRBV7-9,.,TGTGCCAGCAGCTGGGAGCCGAACACTGAAGCTTTCTTT,CASSWEPNTEAFF
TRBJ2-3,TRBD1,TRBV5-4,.,TGTGCCAGCAGCCCAAGGGGGCGGCCAGATACGCAGTATTTT,CASSPRGRPDTQYF
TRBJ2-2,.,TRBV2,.,TGTGCCAGCTCCAGGGTCACCGGGGAGCTGTTTTTT,CASSRVTGELFF
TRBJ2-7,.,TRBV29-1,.,TGCAGCGTTGATTACCAGACAGGAGGTTTGAGGGAGCAGTACTTC,CSVDYQTGGLREQYF
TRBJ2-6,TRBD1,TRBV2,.,TGTGCCAGCAGTGACGAACAGGGGGCGCTTGGGGCCAACGTCCTGACTTTC,CASSDEQGALGANVLTF
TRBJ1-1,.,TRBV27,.,TGTGCCAGCAGCTCCCTACTCAGTTATGAAGCTTTCTTT,CASSSLLSYEAFF
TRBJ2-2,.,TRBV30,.,TGTGCCGGCCGGATAGGCTGGGGCACCGGGGAGCTGTTTTTT,CAGRIGWGTGELFF
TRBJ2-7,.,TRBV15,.,TGTGCCACCACCCCAACCCGGTCCTACGAGCAGTACTTC,CATTPTRSYEQYF
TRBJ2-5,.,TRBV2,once,TGTGCCAGCAGCGTGTGGGGCCCAGAGACCCAGTACTTC,CASSVWGPETQYF
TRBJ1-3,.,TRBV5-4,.,TGTGCCAGCAGCTTGTCCGGAGCAGGAGGAAACACCATATATTTT,CASSLSGAGGNTIYF
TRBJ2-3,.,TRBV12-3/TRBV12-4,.,TGTGCCAGCAGTCCTGGGACAAGTAGCACAGATACGCAGTATTTT,CASSPGTSSTDTQYF
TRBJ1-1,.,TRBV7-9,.,TGTGCCAGCAGCTTACAGGAGGGGCTGAAGGGATGGACTGAAGCTTTCTTT,CASSLQEGLKGWTEAFF
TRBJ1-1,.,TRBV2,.,TGTGCCAGCAGTTATACGGCTATGAGGGCTGAAGCTTTCTTT,CASSYTAMRAEAFF
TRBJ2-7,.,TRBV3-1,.,TGTGCCAGCAGCCCGGGACTTGGGCCCTACGAGCAGTACTTC,CASSPGLGPYEQYF
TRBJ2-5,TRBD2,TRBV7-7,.,TGTGCTAGCAGCCCTCGACTAGCGGGGGGCCAAGAGACCCAGTACTTC,CASSPRLAGGQETQYF
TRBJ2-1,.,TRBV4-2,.,TGTGCCAGCAGCCAATCCCCGAGGAATGAGCAGTTCTTC,CASSQSPRNEQFF
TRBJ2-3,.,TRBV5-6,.,TGTGCCAGCAGCTTCCCGAGCACAGATACGCAGTATTTT,CASSFPSTDTQYF
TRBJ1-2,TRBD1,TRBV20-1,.,TGCAGTGCATCGCCCGGGACAGCCTATGGCTACACCTTC,CSASPGTAYGYTF
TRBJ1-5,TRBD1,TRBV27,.,TGTGCCAGCAGTTGGACAGGGAATCAGCCCCAGCATTTT,CASSWTGNQPQHF
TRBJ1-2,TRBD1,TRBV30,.,TGTGCCTGGAGTGCCACCCTCCCGACAGGGAGCATCTATGGCTACACCTTC,CAWSATLPTGSIYGYTF
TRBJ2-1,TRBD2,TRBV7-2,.,TGTGCCAGCAGCTTAGCCCTAGCGGGGGCCCCTAGCCCCTACAATGAGCAGTTCTTC,CASSLALAGAPSPYNEQFF
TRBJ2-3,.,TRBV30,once,TGTGCCTGGGCGGAGGCCGGAGATACGCAGTATTTT,CAWAEAGDTQYF
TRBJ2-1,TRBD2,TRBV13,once,TGTGCCAGCAGCCCGATACGACTAGCTGATGAGCAGTTCTTC,CASSPIRLADEQFF
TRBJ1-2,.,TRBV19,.,TGTGCCAGTAGTCGGGATCCTCATGGCTACACCTTC,CASSRDPHGYTF
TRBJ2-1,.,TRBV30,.,TGTGCCTGGAGTCCCACACTCTACAATGAGCAGTTCTTC,CAWSPTLYNEQFF
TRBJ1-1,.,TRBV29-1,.,TGCAGCGTTGGGCGCCCCAGTTTCTTT,CSVGRPSFF
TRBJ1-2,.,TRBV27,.,TGTGCCAGCAGCCTATGGGGGACGGGGCCCAAGGATGGCTACACCTTC,CASSLWGTGPKDGYTF
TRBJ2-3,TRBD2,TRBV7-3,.,TGTGCCAGCAGCTTAACTAGCGGGGGGGCTACAGATACGCAGTATTTT,CASSLTSGGATDTQYF
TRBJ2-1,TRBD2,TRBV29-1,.,TGCAGCGTGACCTCGGGGGGGGATGAGCAGTTCTTC,CSVTSGGDEQFF
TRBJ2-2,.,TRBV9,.,TGTGCCAGCAGCGTTGGGGGGAGAAACACCGGGGAGCTGTTTTTT,CASSVGGRNTGELFF